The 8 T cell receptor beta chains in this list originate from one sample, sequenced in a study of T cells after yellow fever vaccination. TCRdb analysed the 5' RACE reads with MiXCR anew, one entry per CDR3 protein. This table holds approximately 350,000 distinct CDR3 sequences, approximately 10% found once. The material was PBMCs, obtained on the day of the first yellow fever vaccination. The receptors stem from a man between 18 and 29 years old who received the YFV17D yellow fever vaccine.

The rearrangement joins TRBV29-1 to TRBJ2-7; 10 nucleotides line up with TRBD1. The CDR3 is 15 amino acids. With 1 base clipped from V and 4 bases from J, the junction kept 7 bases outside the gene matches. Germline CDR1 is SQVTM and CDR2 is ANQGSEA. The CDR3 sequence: CSVEVSRQGAYEQYF. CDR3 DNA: TGCAGCGTTGAAGTATCGCGACAGGGGGCGTACGAGCAGTACTTC.

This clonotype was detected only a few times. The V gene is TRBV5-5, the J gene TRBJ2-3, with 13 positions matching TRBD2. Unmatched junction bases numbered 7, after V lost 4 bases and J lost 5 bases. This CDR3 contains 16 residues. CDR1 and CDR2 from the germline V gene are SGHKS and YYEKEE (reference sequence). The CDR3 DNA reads TGTGCCAGCAGCCGAACTAGCGGGGGGGCGGGAGATACGCAGTATTTT. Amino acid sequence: CASSRTSGGAGDTQYF. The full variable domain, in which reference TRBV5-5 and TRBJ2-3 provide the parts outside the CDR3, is DAGVTQSPTHLIKTRGQQVTLRCSPISGHKSVSWYQQVLGQGPQFIFQYYEKEERGRGNFPDRFSARQFPNYSSELNVNALLLGDSALYLCASSRTSGGAGDTQYFGPGTRLTVL.

CDR3 in DNA: TGTGCCAGCAGCAAAGCGCGGTCCTTCGAGCAGTACGTC. Translated: CASSKARSFEQYV. V is TRBV21-1 and J is TRBJ2-7. TRBV21-1 is a listed pseudogene. The CDR3 length is 13 residues.

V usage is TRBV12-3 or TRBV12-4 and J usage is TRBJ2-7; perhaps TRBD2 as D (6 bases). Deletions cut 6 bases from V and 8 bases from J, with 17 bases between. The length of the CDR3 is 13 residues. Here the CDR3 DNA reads TGTGCCAGCAGCCGGGACTCCCTAGGGAAGCAGTACGTC. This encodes CASSRDSLGKQYV.

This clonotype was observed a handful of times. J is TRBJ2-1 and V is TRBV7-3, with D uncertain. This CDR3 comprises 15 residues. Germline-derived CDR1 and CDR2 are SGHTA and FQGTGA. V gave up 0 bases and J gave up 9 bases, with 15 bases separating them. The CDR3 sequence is CASSLTTAALGEQFF. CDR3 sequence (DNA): TGTGCCAGCAGCTTAACCACGGCAGCCCTCGGTGAGCAGTTCTTC.

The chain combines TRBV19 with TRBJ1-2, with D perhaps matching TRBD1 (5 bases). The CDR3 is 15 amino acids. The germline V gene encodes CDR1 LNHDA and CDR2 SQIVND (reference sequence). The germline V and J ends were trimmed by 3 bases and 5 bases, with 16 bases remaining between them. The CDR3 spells CASSISRDGLYGYTF. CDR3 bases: TGTGCCAGTAGTATCAGCCGGGACGGACTATATGGCTACACCTTC.

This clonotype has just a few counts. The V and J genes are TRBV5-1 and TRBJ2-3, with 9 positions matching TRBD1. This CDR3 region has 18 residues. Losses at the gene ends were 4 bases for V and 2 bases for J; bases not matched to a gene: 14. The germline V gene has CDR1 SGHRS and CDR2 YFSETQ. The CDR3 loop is CASSNPPGQGRVTDTQYF. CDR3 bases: TGCGCCAGCAGCAATCCCCCGGGACAGGGTAGAGTCACAGATACGCAGTATTTT.

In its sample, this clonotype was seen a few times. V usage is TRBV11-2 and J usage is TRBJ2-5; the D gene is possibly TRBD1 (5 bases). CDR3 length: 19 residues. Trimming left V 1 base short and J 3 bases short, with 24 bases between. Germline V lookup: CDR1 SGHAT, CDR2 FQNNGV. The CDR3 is CASSLGAYRNPLRKETQYF. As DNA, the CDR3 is TGTGCCAGCAGCTTAGGGGCTTACAGGAACCCTTTAAGAAAAGAGACCCAGTACTTC.